This T cell receptor (beta chain) was profiled in a study of T cells after yellow fever vaccination. The sample holds many counts of this clonotype. V was pared by 1 base and J by 3 bases, with 7 bases of the junction left unmatched. This CDR3 has 16 residues. CDR1 is LGHNA, CDR2 YSLEER, per germline. TCRdb used MiXCR to reprocess the 5' RACE reads, holding one entry per CDR3 protein. The sample contains around 56,000 distinct CDR3 sequences, around 5.4% of which appear only once. The receptor was derived from a young man who received the YFV17D yellow fever vaccine. The rearrangement joins TRBV4-3 to TRBJ2-5; TRBD1 matches at 8 bases. The sample in question was PBMCs, either bulk or a sorted T-cell subset (CD4+, CD8+, memory, or dextramer-sorted; not recorded which), obtained on the day of the yellow fever booster vaccination. For the CDR3, the DNA is TGCGCCAGCAGCCAAGGTTCGGGACAGGCCAAAGAGACCCAGTACTTC. Its protein is CASSQGSGQAKETQYF.